The sequence of this T cell receptor (beta chain) was determined in a study of T cell responses to AZD1222 COVID-19 vaccine. Findings and caveats of the study: Dominant CD4 TCR responses targeted spike regions 160-218 and 743-854. White British people made up most donors, females outnumbered males, and clonal diversity was possibly underestimated.

On this clone: What it recognizes is unknown.

Sequencing was performed with immunoSEQ multiplex PCR; in TCRdb, only in-frame clones are kept and a portion is missing. The sample lists roughly 180,000 clones, approximately 90% occurring once. Trimming stripped 6 bases from V and 0 bases from J, with 12 bases between. CDR1 is MNHEY, CDR2 SVGAGI, per germline. CDR3 length: 15 residues. Second-dose groups at about 4 or about 12 weeks were pooled. The V and J genes are TRBV6-5 and TRBJ1-3, with a tentative D call TRBD1 (5 bases). The source was peripheral blood, collected 28 days after the second AZD1222 dose. This TCR derives from an adult who received the AZD1222 COVID-19 vaccine. The CDR3 nucleotides are TGTGCCAGCAGGCTTACAGGCCCCTCTGGAAACACCATATATTTT. Translation gives CASRLTGPSGNTIYF.